The 30 T cell receptor beta chains below come from one sample, sequenced in a study of blood T cell repertoires in COVID-19. Assay used: immunoSEQ multiplex PCR; TCRdb lists only in-frame clones, some missing. The sample consists of roughly 250,000 clones, 70% to 90% of them appearing once. The source material was peripheral blood. The receptors come from a human donor with COVID-19, enrolled during active disease. The donor label of this sample is uncertain.

This clone was detected a few times. CDR3 DNA sequence: TGCGCCAGCAGCCCAGGGACTAGCGGTCCCTACGAGCAGTACTTC. Amino acid sequence: CASSPGTSGPYEQYF. The chain recombines TRBV5-1 with TRBJ2-7; 11 nucleotides match TRBD2. The V segment lost 4 bases and the J segment 2 bases; nucleotides outside the gene matches: 5. CDR3 length: 15 residues. The V gene's germline CDR1 is SGHRS and CDR2 YFSETQ.

This rearrangement joins TRBV4-3 to TRBJ2-1, with TRBD2 identical over 10 bases. This CDR3 comprises 16 residues. The ends lost 4 bases at V and 7 bases at J; junction bases unmatched: 10. Germline CDR1 is LGHNA and CDR2 is YSLEER. The DNA of the CDR3 is TGCGCCAGCAGCCCCCGAGCGGGAGGGCCGGGGAATGAGCAGTTCTTC. As protein: CASSPRAGGPGNEQFF.

This chain connects TRBV6-5 to TRBJ1-3, with D possibly TRBD1 on 6 matching bases. Trimming took 5 bases from V and 2 from J, leaving 7 bases between them. The CDR3 extends over 13 amino acids. Germline loops: CDR1 MNHEY, CDR2 SVGAGI. In nucleotides, the CDR3 is TGTGCCAGCAGTAACAGGGCTGGAAACACCATATATTTT. Translating it yields CASSNRAGNTIYF.

A single count supports this clone. The rearrangement joins TRBV4-3 to TRBJ1-1; D is unclear. The CDR3 has 13 amino acids. Germline CDR1 and CDR2: LGHNA and YSLEER. With 0 bases removed from V and 0 bases from J, the gap between germline ends came to 2 bases. The CDR3: CASSQDVNTEAFF. Written as DNA, the CDR3 is TGCGCCAGCAGCCAAGACGTGAACACTGAAGCTTTCTTT.

The chain employs TRBV6-5 and TRBJ2-7, with D maybe TRBD1 (5 bases). The germline CDR1 and CDR2 sequences are MNHEY and SVGAGI. V was pared by 6 bases and J by 2 bases, with 11 bases between. This CDR3 comprises 13 residues. The CDR3 coding sequence is TGTGCCAGCAGATTTACAGGAACCTACGAGCAGTACTTC. Translation: CASRFTGTYEQYF.

This clone was observed a few times. The CDR3 protein is CASSQIQTRQGDNYGYTF. The CDR3 region has the DNA TGCGCCAGCAGCCAGATACAGACGAGACAGGGAGACAACTATGGCTACACCTTC. The rearrangement joins TRBV4-1 to TRBJ1-2; 7 nucleotides align to TRBD1. V gave up 3 bases and J gave up 2 bases; unmatched junction bases: 15. The germline V gene has CDR1 MGHRA and CDR2 YSYEKL. The CDR3 covers 18 residues.

This clone was detected only once. This chain links TRBV3-1 (or the pseudogene TRBV3-2) with TRBJ2-2, with a weak D call TRBD1 (5 bases). The germline V gene encodes CDR1 LGHDT and CDR2 YNNKEL (reference sequence). The CDR3 runs 17 residues. V shed 5 bases and J shed 5 bases, with 21 bases lying between them. The CDR3 reads CASSFSDPRGRTGELFF. The CDR3 DNA follows: TGTGCCAGCAGCTTCTCGGACCCTAGGGGTAGGACCGGGGAGCTGTTTTTT.

The chain is built from TRBV5-6 and TRBJ1-2; TRBD1 matches at 9 bases. The ends lost 2 bases at V and 8 bases at J; junction bases unmatched: 10. Germline V CDR1 and CDR2: SGHDT, YYEEEE. CDR3 size: 15 residues. The CDR3: CASSFRDRVTGGYTF. DNA for the CDR3: TGTGCCAGCAGCTTCCGGGACAGGGTGACGGGAGGCTACACCTTC.

Concerning this clone itself: At one end, the junction sequence differs from germline, possibly due to a read error. The V gene is TRBV28, the J gene TRBJ2-4, with D hard to call. Germline-derived CDR1 and CDR2 are MDHEN and SYDVKM. The CDR3 runs to 13 residues. The CDR3 reads CASSLSARNIQYF. CDR3 coding DNA: TGTGCCAGCAGTTTAAGTGCCAGAAACATTCAGTACTTC.

The CDR3 here is CASSSTGGRYGYTF. The CDR3, as DNA: TGCGCCAGCAGCTCGACAGGGGGACGCTATGGCTACACCTTC. This chain joins TRBV4-1 and TRBJ1-2; 9 nucleotides match TRBD1. J lost 4 bases, V lost 5 bases, and 5 bases had no gene match. The germline V gene has CDR1 MGHRA and CDR2 YSYEKL. This CDR3 comprises 14 residues.

The chain is built from TRBV9 and TRBJ1-1; D remains unclear. Germline V CDR1 and CDR2: SGDLS, YYNGEE. Trimming cost V 2 bases and J 1 base, with 12 bases left between them. This CDR3 region has 15 residues. CDR3 sequence: CASSVPPEPNTEAFF. CDR3 in DNA: TGTGCCAGCAGCGTCCCCCCCGAGCCGAACACTGAAGCTTTCTTT.

The V and J genes are TRBV4-1 and TRBJ2-3; 8 positions agree with TRBD1. CDR3 size: 17 residues. The junction had 14 bases not matched to a gene; V was cut back by 4 bases and J by 5 bases. CDR1 and CDR2 from the germline V gene are MGHRA and YSYEKL. The DNA for the CDR3 is TGCGCCAGCAGCCCGCTCCTCTGGCAGGGGGCCATAGATACGCAGTATTTT. Protein: CASSPLLWQGAIDTQYF.

The genes are TRBV19 and TRBJ1-2; 7 bases align to TRBD1. Germline V gives CDR1 LNHDA, CDR2 SQIVND (reference sequence). Trimming cost V 0 bases and J 5 bases; bases outside gene matches: 12. The CDR3 consists of 17 residues. CDR3 residues: CASSIDDRAYGAYGYTF. CDR3 coding DNA: TGTGCCAGTAGTATAGATGACAGGGCCTACGGGGCTTATGGCTACACCTTC.

CDR3 nucleotide sequence: TGTGCCAGCAGCCAAGGGGGGGGACTCTACGAGCAGTACTTC. Translating it yields CASSQGGGLYEQYF. V and J are TRBV3-1 (or the pseudogene TRBV3-2) and TRBJ2-7; 7 bases map to TRBD2. Germline CDR1 is LGHDT and CDR2 is YNNKEL (reference sequence). The CDR3 is 14 residues long. Unmatched junction bases numbered 3, after V lost 1 base and J lost 3 bases.

The CDR3 nucleotides are TGTGCCAGCAGCTTAGCCCATGAGGACTACGAGCAGTACTTC. This translates into CASSLAHEDYEQYF. The chain uses TRBV7-6 and TRBJ2-7; D unclear. Trimming removed 0 bases from V and 3 bases from J, with 9 bases in between. The CDR3 sequence is 14 residues long. Germline assignment: CDR1 SGHVS and CDR2 FNYEAQ.

This sequence joins TRBV25-1 and TRBJ1-2; D call uncertain. Germline-derived CDR1 and CDR2 are MGHDK and SYGVNS. CDR3 size: 13 residues. With 2 bases removed from V and 4 bases from J, the gap between germline ends came to 8 bases. The DNA of the CDR3 is TGTGCCAGCAGTGAAGGGAGCCCCTATGGCTACACCTTC. It yields the protein CASSEGSPYGYTF.

The rearrangement links TRBV5-5 to TRBJ1-6; D perhaps matches TRBD1 (6 bases). The CDR3 extends over 15 amino acids. The V end lost 1 base, the J end lost 7 bases, and 12 bases lay between the germline ends. CDR1 SGHKS and CDR2 YYEKEE come from the germline V gene (reference sequence). CDR3: CASSLRTETNSPLHF. CDR3 nucleotide sequence: TGTGCCAGCAGCTTGCGGACAGAAACCAATTCACCCCTCCACTTT.

The chain recombines TRBV6-2 or TRBV6-3 with TRBJ2-7; 8 bases are a match to TRBD2. Losses at the gene ends were 0 bases for V and 3 bases for J; bases not matched to a gene: 4. Germline assignment: CDR1 MNHEY and CDR2 SVGEGT. The CDR3 has 15 residues. The CDR3 spells CASSYSEAGGYEQYF. As DNA, the CDR3 is TGTGCCAGCAGTTACTCGGAGGCGGGAGGCTACGAGCAGTACTTC.

This chain joins TRBV28 and TRBJ1-1; 9 nucleotides agree with TRBD1. CDR1 MDHEN and CDR2 SYDVKM come from the germline V gene. V trimming: 5 bases; J trimming: 5 bases; junction bases outside the gene matches: 9. The length of the CDR3 is 15 residues. The CDR3 protein is CASSGRDRDSTEAFF. The CDR3 bases are TGTGCCAGCAGTGGCCGGGACAGGGACTCGACTGAAGCTTTCTTT.

This chain connects TRBV27 to TRBJ1-6; the match to TRBD1 covers 10 bases. Germline CDR1 MNHEY, CDR2 SMNVEV (reference sequence). After removal of 5 bases from V and 7 bases from J, the junction contained 14 bases not matched to a gene. The CDR3 has 18 residues. This CDR3 reads CASSPSLGTGERNSPLHF. The CDR3 region has the DNA TGTGCCAGCAGTCCATCCCTAGGGACAGGGGAAAGGAATTCACCCCTCCACTTT.

DNA of the CDR3: TGTGCCAGCACTCTCACAGGGGATCAGCCCCAGCATTTT. The encoded protein is CASTLTGDQPQHF. The genes are TRBV12-3 or TRBV12-4 and TRBJ1-5; 7 bases line up with TRBD1. V dropped 7 bases and J dropped 5; count of bases not matched to a gene: 5. This CDR3 region has 13 residues.

The gene calls are TRBV9 and TRBJ1-6; D is undetermined. Trimming took 3 bases from V and 9 from J, leaving 22 bases between them. CDR1 is SGDLS and CDR2 is YYNGEE in the germline V gene. CDR3 length: 17 amino acids. The CDR3 protein is CASSATAEAGRGSPLHF. In nucleotides, the CDR3 is TGTGCCAGCAGCGCAACCGCGGAGGCAGGACGGGGTTCACCCCTCCACTTT.

This clone was counted between two and nine times. The chain combines TRBV30 with TRBJ1-4; 9 nucleotides agree with TRBD1. The CDR3 spans 14 residues. CDR1 is GTSNPN and CDR2 is SVGIG in the germline V gene (reference sequence). V lost 2 bases and J lost 5; bases outside the gene matches: 3. The CDR3 DNA follows: TGTGCCTGGAGTTCCGGGACAGGGAATGAAAAACTGTTTTTT. Its protein product is CAWSSGTGNEKLFF.

This chain connects TRBV19 to TRBJ1-5, with 8 bases matching TRBD1. Germline V lookup: CDR1 LNHDA, CDR2 SQIVND (reference sequence). V lost 3 bases, J lost 5 bases, and 9 bases stayed unmatched. There are 16 residues in the CDR3. The CDR3 region is CASSIQGQGEYQPQHF. The CDR3 DNA reads as TGTGCCAGTAGTATCCAAGGACAGGGAGAGTATCAGCCCCAGCATTTT.

CDR3 in DNA: TGTGCCAGCAGCCACTCACAGATCTACGAGCAGTACTTC. Translated: CASSHSQIYEQYF. The V and J genes are TRBV11-2 and TRBJ2-7, with D uncertain. The CDR3 runs 13 residues. CDR1 and CDR2 from the germline V gene are SGHAT and FQNNGV. Trimming pared 5 bases from V and 3 bases from J, leaving 11 bases between.

This chain links TRBV21-1 with TRBJ1-3; the table assigns TRBD1, which was not confirmed against the DNA. TRBV21-1 is listed as a pseudogene. The CDR3 sequence is 16 residues long. The CDR3 DNA reads TGTGCCAGCAGCAAAGAGGACGGGACAGGGCGAAACACCATATATTTT. Translating it yields CASSKEDGTGRNTIYF.

As to this clone: Other DNA sequences within the sample encode an identical CDR3. The V call is TRBV11-1, the J call TRBJ2-7; perhaps TRBD2 as D (5 bases). The CDR3 extends over 15 amino acids. The V end lost 0 bases, the J end lost 3 bases, and 12 bases lay between the germline ends. CDR1 is SGHAT, CDR2 FQDESV, per germline (reference sequence). CDR3 in amino acids: CASSLAGRGLYEQYF. CDR3 in DNA: TGTGCCAGCAGCTTAGCAGGAAGAGGGCTCTACGAGCAGTACTTC.

This chain uses TRBV3-1 (or the pseudogene TRBV3-2) with TRBJ1-3; no clear D. The CDR3 is 15 residues long. Germline CDR1 reads LGHDT; CDR2 reads YNNKEL (reference sequence). Trimming pared 5 bases from V and 4 bases from J, leaving 15 bases between. The CDR3 loop is CASSVQRGAGNTIYF. As DNA, the CDR3 is TGTGCCAGCAGCGTCCAGCGGGGAGCAGGAAACACCATATATTTT.

The gene calls are TRBV30 and TRBJ1-1; TRBD1 agrees at 10 bases. CDR1 is GTSNPN and CDR2 is SVGIG in the germline V gene (reference sequence). The CDR3 has 12 residues. V lost 1 base and J lost 11; bases outside the gene matches: 4. The CDR3 here is CAWSAGTGDAFF. CDR3 sequence (DNA): TGTGCCTGGAGTGCCGGGACAGGGGACGCTTTCTTT.

The chain employs TRBV9 and TRBJ1-4; 9 bases fit TRBD1. The CDR3 is 14 amino acids. V lost 3 bases, J lost 8 bases, and 5 bases stayed unmatched. CDR1 is SGDLS and CDR2 is YYNGEE in the germline V gene. CDR3 residues: CASSAGQGQEKLFF. The DNA for the CDR3 is TGTGCCAGCAGCGCGGGACAGGGCCAGGAAAAACTGTTTTTT.